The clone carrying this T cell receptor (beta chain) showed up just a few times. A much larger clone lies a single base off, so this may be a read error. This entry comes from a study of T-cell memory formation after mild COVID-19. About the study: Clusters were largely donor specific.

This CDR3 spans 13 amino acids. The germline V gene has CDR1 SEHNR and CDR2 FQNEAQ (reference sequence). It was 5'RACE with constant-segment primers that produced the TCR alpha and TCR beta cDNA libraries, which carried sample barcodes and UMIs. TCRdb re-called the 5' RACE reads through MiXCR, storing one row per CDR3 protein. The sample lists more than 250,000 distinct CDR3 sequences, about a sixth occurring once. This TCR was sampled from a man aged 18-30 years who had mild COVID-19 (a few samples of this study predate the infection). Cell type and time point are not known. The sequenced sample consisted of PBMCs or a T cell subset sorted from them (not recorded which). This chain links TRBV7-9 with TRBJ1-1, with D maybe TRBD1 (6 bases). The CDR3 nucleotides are TGTGCCAGCAGGTTAGGGGGGAACACTGAAGCTTTCTTT. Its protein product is CASRLGGNTEAFF.